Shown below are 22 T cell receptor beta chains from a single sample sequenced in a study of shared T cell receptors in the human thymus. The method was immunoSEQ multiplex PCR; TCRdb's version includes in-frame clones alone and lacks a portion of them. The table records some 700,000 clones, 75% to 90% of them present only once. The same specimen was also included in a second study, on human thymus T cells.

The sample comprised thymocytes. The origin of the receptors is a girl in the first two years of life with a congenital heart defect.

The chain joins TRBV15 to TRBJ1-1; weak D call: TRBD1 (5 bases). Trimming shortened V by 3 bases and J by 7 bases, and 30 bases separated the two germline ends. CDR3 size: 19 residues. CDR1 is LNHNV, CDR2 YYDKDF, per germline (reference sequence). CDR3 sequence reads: CATSSTPPRPREGLFEAFF. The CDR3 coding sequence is TGTGCCACCAGCAGCACGCCCCCCCGGCCTAGGGAGGGGCTATTTGAAGCTTTCTTT.

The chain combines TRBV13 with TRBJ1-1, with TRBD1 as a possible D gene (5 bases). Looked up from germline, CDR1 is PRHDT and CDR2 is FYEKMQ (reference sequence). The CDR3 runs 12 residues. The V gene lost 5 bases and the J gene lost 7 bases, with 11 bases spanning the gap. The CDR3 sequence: CASSKRQFEAFF. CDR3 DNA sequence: TGTGCCAGCAGCAAGCGACAGTTTGAAGCTTTCTTT.

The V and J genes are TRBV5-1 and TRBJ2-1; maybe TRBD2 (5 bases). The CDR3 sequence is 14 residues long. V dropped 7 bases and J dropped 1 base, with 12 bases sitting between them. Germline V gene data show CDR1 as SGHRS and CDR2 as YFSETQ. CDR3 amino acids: CASQDSLSYNEQFF. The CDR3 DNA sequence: TGCGCCAGCCAGGACTCCCTTTCCTACAATGAGCAGTTCTTC.

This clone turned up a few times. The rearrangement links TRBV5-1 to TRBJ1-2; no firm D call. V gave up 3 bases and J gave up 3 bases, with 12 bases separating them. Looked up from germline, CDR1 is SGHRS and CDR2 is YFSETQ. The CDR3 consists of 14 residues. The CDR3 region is CASSSGGQYYGYTF. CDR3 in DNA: TGCGCCAGCAGCTCGGGAGGCCAGTACTATGGCTACACCTTC.

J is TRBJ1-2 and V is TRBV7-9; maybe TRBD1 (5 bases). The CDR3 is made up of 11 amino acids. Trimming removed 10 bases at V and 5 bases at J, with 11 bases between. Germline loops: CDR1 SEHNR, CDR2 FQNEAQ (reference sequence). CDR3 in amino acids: CATQGRYGYTF. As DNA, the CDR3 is TGTGCCACTCAGGGTAGATATGGCTACACCTTC.

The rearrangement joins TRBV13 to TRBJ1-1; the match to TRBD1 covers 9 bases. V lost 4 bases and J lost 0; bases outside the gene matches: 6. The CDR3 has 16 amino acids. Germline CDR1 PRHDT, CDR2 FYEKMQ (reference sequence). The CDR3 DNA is TGTGCCAGCAGCTACAGGGGGCGGGCGATGAACACTGAAGCTTTCTTT. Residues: CASSYRGRAMNTEAFF.

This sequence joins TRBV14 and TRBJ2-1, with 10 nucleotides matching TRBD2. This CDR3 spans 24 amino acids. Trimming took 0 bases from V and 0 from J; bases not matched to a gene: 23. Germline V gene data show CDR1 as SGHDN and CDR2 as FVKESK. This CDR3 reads CASSQDMKVAGGSGVHSSYNEQFF. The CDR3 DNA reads TGTGCCAGCAGCCAAGATATGAAGGTAGCGGGGGGCTCCGGGGTTCACAGCTCCTACAATGAGCAGTTCTTC.

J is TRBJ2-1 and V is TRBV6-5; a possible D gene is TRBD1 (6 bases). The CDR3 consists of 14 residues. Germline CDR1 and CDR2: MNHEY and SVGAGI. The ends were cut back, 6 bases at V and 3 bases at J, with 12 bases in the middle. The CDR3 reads CASSTGSFYNEQFF. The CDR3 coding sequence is TGTGCCAGCAGCACAGGGTCGTTCTACAATGAGCAGTTCTTC.

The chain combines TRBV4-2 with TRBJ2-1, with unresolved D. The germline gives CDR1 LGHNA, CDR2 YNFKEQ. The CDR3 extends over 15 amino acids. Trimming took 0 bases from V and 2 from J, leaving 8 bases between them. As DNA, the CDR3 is TGTGCCAGCAGCCAAGAGACGAGGACCTACAATGAGCAGTTCTTC. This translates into CASSQETRTYNEQFF.

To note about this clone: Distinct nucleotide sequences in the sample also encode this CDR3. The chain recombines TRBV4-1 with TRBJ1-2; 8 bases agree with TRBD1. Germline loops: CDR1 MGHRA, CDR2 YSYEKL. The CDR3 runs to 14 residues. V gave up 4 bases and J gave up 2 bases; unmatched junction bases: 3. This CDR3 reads CASSPRTGNYGYTF. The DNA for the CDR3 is TGCGCCAGCAGCCCGCGGACAGGGAACTATGGCTACACCTTC.

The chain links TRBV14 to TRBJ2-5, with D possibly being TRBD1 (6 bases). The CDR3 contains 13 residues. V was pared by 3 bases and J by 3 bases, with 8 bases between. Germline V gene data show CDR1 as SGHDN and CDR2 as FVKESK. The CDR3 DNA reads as TGTGCCAGCAGCCAGGGGGCCGAAGAGACCCAGTACTTC. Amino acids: CASSQGAEETQYF.

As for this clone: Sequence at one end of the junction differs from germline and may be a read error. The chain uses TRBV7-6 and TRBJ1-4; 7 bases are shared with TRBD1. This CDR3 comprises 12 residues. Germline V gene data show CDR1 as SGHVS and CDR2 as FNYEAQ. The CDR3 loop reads CASRRRRGGLLF. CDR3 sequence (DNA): TGTGCCAGCAGACGCCGAAGAGGGGGCCTCCTTTTT.

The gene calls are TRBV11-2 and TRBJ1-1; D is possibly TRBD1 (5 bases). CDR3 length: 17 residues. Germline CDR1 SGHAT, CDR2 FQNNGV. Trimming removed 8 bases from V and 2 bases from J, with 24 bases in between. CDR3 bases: TGTGCCAGCCTAGAGTTTTCCCCACAGGAGCTTAACACTGAAGCTTTCTTT. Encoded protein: CASLEFSPQELNTEAFF.

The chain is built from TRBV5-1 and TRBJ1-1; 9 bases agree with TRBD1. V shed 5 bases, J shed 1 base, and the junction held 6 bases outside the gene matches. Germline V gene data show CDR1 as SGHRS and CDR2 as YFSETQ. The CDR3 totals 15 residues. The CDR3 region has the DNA TGCGCCAGCAGATTCTCGGGACAGGGGAACACTGAAGCTTTCTTT. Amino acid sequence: CASRFSGQGNTEAFF.

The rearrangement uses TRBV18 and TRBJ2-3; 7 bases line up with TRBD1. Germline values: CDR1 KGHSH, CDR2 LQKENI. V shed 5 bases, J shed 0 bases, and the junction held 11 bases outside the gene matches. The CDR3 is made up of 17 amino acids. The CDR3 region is CASSTRRQGYSTDTQYF. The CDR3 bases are TGTGCCAGCTCAACCCGTCGACAGGGATACAGCACAGATACGCAGTATTTT. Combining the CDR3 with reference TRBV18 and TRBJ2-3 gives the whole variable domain NAGVMQNPRHLVRRRGQEARLRCSPMKGHSHVYWYRQLPEEGLKFMVYLQKENIIDESGMPKERFSAEFPKEGPSILRIQQVVRGDSAAYFCASSTRRQGYSTDTQYFGPGTRLTVL.

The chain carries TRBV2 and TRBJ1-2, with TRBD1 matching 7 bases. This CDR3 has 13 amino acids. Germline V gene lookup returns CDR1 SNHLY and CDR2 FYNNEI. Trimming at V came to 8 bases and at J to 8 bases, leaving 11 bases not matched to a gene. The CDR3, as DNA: TGTGCCAGCCAGGGGGTTGGATCTGGGGGCTACACCTTC. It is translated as CASQGVGSGGYTF.

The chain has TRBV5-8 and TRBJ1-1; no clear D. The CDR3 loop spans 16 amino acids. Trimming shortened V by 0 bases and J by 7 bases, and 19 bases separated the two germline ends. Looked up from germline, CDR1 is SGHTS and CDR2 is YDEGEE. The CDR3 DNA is TGTGCCAGCAGCTTGGAGGCTCACGTGGGCCTCGGTGAAGCTTTCTTT. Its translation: CASSLEAHVGLGEAFF.

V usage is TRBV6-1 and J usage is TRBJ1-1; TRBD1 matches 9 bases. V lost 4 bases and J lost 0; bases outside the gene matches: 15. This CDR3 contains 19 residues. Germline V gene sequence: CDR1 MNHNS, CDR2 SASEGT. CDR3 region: CASSVIPWDRVSLNTEAFF. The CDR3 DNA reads TGTGCCAGCAGTGTGATTCCTTGGGACAGGGTGTCTTTGAACACTGAAGCTTTCTTT.

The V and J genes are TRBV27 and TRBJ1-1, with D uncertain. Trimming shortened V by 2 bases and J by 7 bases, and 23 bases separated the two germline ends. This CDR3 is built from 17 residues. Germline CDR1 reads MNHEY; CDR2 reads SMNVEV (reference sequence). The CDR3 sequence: CASSLLAEAPGCGEAFF. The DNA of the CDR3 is TGTGCCAGCAGTTTACTAGCAGAAGCCCCGGGGTGTGGTGAAGCTTTCTTT.

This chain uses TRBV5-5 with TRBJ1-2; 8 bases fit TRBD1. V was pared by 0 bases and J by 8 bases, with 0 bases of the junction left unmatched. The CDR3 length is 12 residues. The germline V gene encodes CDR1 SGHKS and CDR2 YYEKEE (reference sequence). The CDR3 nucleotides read TGTGCCAGCAGCTTGGGGACAGGGGGCTACACCTTC. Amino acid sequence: CASSLGTGGYTF. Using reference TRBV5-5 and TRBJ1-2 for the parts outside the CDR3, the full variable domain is DAGVTQSPTHLIKTRGQQVTLRCSPISGHKSVSWYQQVLGQGPQFIFQYYEKEERGRGNFPDRFSARQFPNYSSELNVNALLLGDSALYLCASSLGTGGYTFGSGTRLTVV.

The CDR3 reads CASSLSGQETQYF. CDR3 in DNA: TGTGCCAGCAGCCTTAGCGGTCAAGAGACCCAGTACTTC. This chain uses TRBV11-2 with TRBJ2-5, with D possibly matching TRBD2 (6 bases). The germline CDR1 and CDR2 sequences are SGHAT and FQNNGV. The CDR3 is 13 residues long. Trimming left V 5 bases short and J 2 bases short, with 9 bases between.

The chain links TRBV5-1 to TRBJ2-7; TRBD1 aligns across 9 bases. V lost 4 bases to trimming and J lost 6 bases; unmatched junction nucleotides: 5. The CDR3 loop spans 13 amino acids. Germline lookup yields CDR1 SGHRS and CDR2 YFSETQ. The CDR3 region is CASSPRQGGEQYF. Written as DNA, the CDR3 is TGCGCCAGCAGCCCGAGACAGGGGGGCGAGCAGTACTTC.